The T cell receptor beta chain under discussion was sequenced for a study of T-cell reconstitution after alpha-beta-depleted transplantation in children. The germline V and J ends were trimmed by 0 bases and 0 bases, with 10 bases remaining between them. The CDR3 spans 17 residues. The germline V gene has CDR1 SGHRS and CDR2 YFSETQ. Library preparation (for TCRbeta) was performed with unique molecular identifiers. TCRdb re-derived calls from the PCR reads in MiXCR, one entry per CDR3 protein. The data hold 20,000 to 25,000 distinct CDR3 sequences, with approximately 10% observed a single time. There are many counts of this clonotype.

The chain has TRBV5-1 and TRBJ2-6, with a possible D match to TRBD2 (6 bases). Material: PBMCs from the stem cell graft donor, obtained from the stem cell graft. The TCR sequence derives from a human donor who donated a stem cell graft to a child with chronic granulomatous disease. CDR3 in amino acids: CASSLGDSFSGANVLTF. In DNA, the CDR3 is TGCGCCAGCAGCTTGGGGGACTCGTTCTCTGGGGCCAACGTCCTGACTTTC.